The source of this T cell receptor beta chain is a study of technical replicates of blood from several donors (dated by TCRdb to 2016 to 2017). On this clone: It lacks a known antigen. There are no base qualities to consult, and no much larger clone falls within one base.

Library creation used the immunoSEQ multiplex PCR assay. TCRdb re-hosts the immuneACCESS table, in-frame sequences only. Its copies lack some clones; in the studies checked, an unresolved V gene accounts for under half of them, and the cause for the rest is not known. Within this sample are some 48,000 clones, with roughly 95% of them counted one time only. The leading ten clones occupy 0.39% of the sample. The germline V and J ends show losses of 6 bases and 5 bases respectively, and no gene match explains 6 bases of the junction. CDR1 and CDR2 are read off the germline V gene as MNHEY and SVGAGI. Including the terminal cysteine and phenylalanine, the CDR3 comprises 14 residues. Here the CDR3 DNA is all that survives: 42 bases in frame from base 1.

The clonotype comes from a human donor in good health. Sequencing was done on a sample of T cells isolated from PBMCs. Rearrangement joined TRBV6-5 to TRBJ1-1, and TRBD1 aligns with 10 junction nucleotides. The nucleotides are TGTGCCAGCAGAAAGACAGGGGGCCGGACTGAAGCTTTCTTT. The encoded protein is CASRKTGGRTEAFF.